The next 7 T cell receptor beta chains were all read from a single sample in a study of blood T cell repertoires in COVID-19. Measured with immunoSEQ multiplex PCR; TCRdb has only the in-frame clones, and not every one. The table lists roughly 60,000 clones, 72% of them singletons. The sample taken for sequencing was peripheral blood. These receptors came from a woman in her sixties or seventies with COVID-19, enrolled during active disease.

This clone was observed once. The chain couples TRBV5-4 to TRBJ2-5; TRBD2 matches 8 bases. The V gene end was trimmed by 3 bases and the J gene end by 6 bases; junction bases not matched to a gene: 16. The length of the CDR3 is 17 residues. Germline loops: CDR1 SGHNT, CDR2 YYREEE (reference sequence). The CDR3 DNA is TGTGCCAGCAGCTCCCCGGGAGGGAGACAAAATCAAAAGACCCAGTACTTC. Translation: CASSSPGGRQNQKTQYF.

The V and J genes are TRBV4-3 and TRBJ2-5; D is unclear. The CDR3 totals 14 residues. V was trimmed by 0 bases and J by 4 bases, leaving 9 bases between them. The V gene's germline CDR1 is LGHNA and CDR2 YSLEER. The CDR3 DNA follows: TGCGCCAGCAGCCAAGAGCCTAGAGGAGAGACCCAGTACTTC. This codes for CASSQEPRGETQYF.

CDR3 sequence (DNA): TGTGCCAGCAGTTCGACAGCTCATAATGAAAAACTGTTTTTT. As protein: CASSSTAHNEKLFF. V gene TRBV27 combines with J gene TRBJ1-4, with TRBD1 as a possible D gene (5 bases). The CDR3 extends over 14 amino acids. CDR1 is MNHEY and CDR2 is SMNVEV in the germline V gene (reference sequence). Trimming removed 4 bases at V and 4 bases at J, with 10 bases between.

The chain joins TRBV2 to TRBJ2-3; 10 positions agree with TRBD1. CDR1 and CDR2 from the germline V gene are SNHLY and FYNNEI. Unmatched junction bases numbered 6, after V lost 8 bases and J lost 4 bases. This CDR3 comprises 14 residues. CDR3: CASGRTGGPDTQYF. DNA for the CDR3: TGTGCCAGCGGTCGGACAGGGGGTCCAGATACGCAGTATTTT.

This chain connects TRBV10-3 to TRBJ1-2, with 9 nucleotides matching TRBD1. This CDR3 is 16 amino acids long. The germline V gene has CDR1 ENHRY and CDR2 SYGVKD. With V trimmed by 6 bases and J by 5 bases, 13 bases remained unmatched. CDR3 DNA: TGTGCCATCAGAGAAACTGTGACAGGGGGTTGGTATGGCTACACCTTC. Translating it yields CAIRETVTGGWYGYTF.

This chain joins TRBV6-2 or TRBV6-3 and TRBJ2-7, with D tentatively TRBD1 (5 bases). V was trimmed by 2 bases and J by 0 bases, leaving 8 bases between them. The CDR3 is 14 residues long. In germline, CDR1 is MNHEY, CDR2 SVGEGT. CDR3 sequence (DNA): TGTGCCAGCAGTTACAGCAGGGTCTCCTACGAGCAGTACTTC. It encodes CASSYSRVSYEQYF.

This chain uses TRBV11-2 with TRBJ2-1; 12 bases match TRBD2. Trimming at V came to 0 bases and at J to 4 bases, leaving 7 bases not matched to a gene. Germline values: CDR1 SGHAT, CDR2 FQNNGV. This CDR3 spans 18 amino acids. The CDR3 sequence is CASSLDGTSGSHYNEQFF. The CDR3 DNA sequence: TGTGCCAGCAGCTTAGATGGGACTAGCGGGTCGCATTACAATGAGCAGTTCTTC.